The entry that follows covers one T cell receptor beta chain sequence. Its antigen is unidentified. The CDR3 runs 15 residues. The junction had 5 bases not matched to a gene; V was cut back by 4 bases and J by 2 bases. Germline values: CDR1 SGDLS, CDR2 YYNGEE. PCR used 60 Vbeta primers and 13 Jbeta primers. Clones were sequenced by immunoSEQ multiplex PCR, and TCRdb holds only the in-frame ones, with some missing. Of 110,000 to 150,000 clones in the sample, around 85% are singletons; the top ten hold 4.1%. The sample belongs to a study of cytomegalovirus exposure and HLA in healthy donors. About the research overall: HLA-typed donors contributed some 77 million unique TCRs, which were held in an early data release. Overall study findings and caveats: The study carried out a later analysis of TCR beta sequences. It associated about 15,000 of them with specific HLA alleles at a false discovery rate of 0.05. Presence/absence analyses supposed approximately even sequencing depth among donors.

This clonotype originated in a man aged 35 to 55 in good health and CMV-seropositive. Material for sequencing was PBMCs. The rearrangement uses TRBV9 and TRBJ2-7, with 11 bases fitting TRBD2. The CDR3 loop is CASSPSGRPPYEQYF. The CDR3 DNA sequence: TGTGCCAGCAGCCCTAGCGGGAGGCCTCCCTACGAGCAGTACTTC.